Listed below are T cell receptor beta chains from one sample, sequenced in a study of human CD8 memory T cell subsets. Using the 5' RACE reads, TCRdb records one entry per CDR3 protein without DNA. This sample carries around 5,000 distinct CDR3 sequences, with over 15% going to the ten biggest clones. The sample consisted of CD8+ T cells from PBMCs. These receptors came from a human donor in good health. The CDR3 runs from the conserved cysteine through the conserved F or W. Fields, in order: clone size, J gene, V gene, CDR3 protein. Part of the rows lack a size; the others show once, few, many or a class for expanded clones.

abundance: medium-sized
j_gene: TRBJ1-5
v_gene: TRBV7-2
CDR3aa: CASSWNRGPNQPQHF

abundance: medium-sized
j_gene: TRBJ1-4
v_gene: TRBV7-9
CDR3aa: CASSLRTGGPNEKLFF

abundance: NA
j_gene: TRBJ2-3
v_gene: TRBV5-6
CDR3aa: CASSLGGGQGADTQYF

abundance: medium-sized
j_gene: TRBJ2-2
v_gene: TRBV27
CDR3aa: CASVNLGNRRELFF

abundance: medium-sized
j_gene: TRBJ1-1
v_gene: TRBV4-1
CDR3aa: CASSQDVAGGLSTEAFF

abundance: NA
j_gene: TRBJ1-2
v_gene: TRBV7-9
CDR3aa: CASSGRSDYGYTF

abundance: NA
j_gene: TRBJ1-1
v_gene: TRBV27
CDR3aa: CASRRGEGAFF

abundance: medium-sized
j_gene: TRBJ1-6
v_gene: TRBV13
CDR3aa: CASTGVAQTQSYNSPLHF

abundance: NA
j_gene: TRBJ1-2
v_gene: TRBV20-1
CDR3aa: CSARDQGQNQDPYGYTF

abundance: NA
j_gene: TRBJ2-7
v_gene: TRBV7-6
CDR3aa: CASSFGTGLTYEQYF

abundance: NA
j_gene: TRBJ2-7
v_gene: TRBV20-1
CDR3aa: CSASDGTSVTPYEQYF

abundance: NA
j_gene: TRBJ1-5
v_gene: TRBV28
CDR3aa: CASSDREFSNQPQHF

abundance: NA
j_gene: TRBJ2-7
v_gene: TRBV30
CDR3aa: CAWSVMGLAVYEQYF

abundance: NA
j_gene: TRBJ2-1
v_gene: TRBV11-2
CDR3aa: CASSYRVTRAHNEQFF

abundance: medium-sized
j_gene: TRBJ2-6
v_gene: TRBV7-9
CDR3aa: CASSDRDRSSGANVLTF

abundance: NA
j_gene: TRBJ2-7
v_gene: TRBV5-1
CDR3aa: CASSLVQTTYEQYF

abundance: NA
j_gene: TRBJ1-1
v_gene: TRBV11-2
CDR3aa: CASRGQNTEAFF

abundance: NA
j_gene: TRBJ2-6
v_gene: TRBV28
CDR3aa: CASWGSSGANVLTF

abundance: NA
j_gene: TRBJ2-1
v_gene: TRBV7-9
CDR3aa: CASSPTDNEQFF

abundance: NA
j_gene: TRBJ2-7
v_gene: TRBV11-2
CDR3aa: CASSFAPTYEQYF

abundance: NA
j_gene: TRBJ2-5
v_gene: TRBV20-1
CDR3aa: CSARDWRPRLAGLQETQYF

abundance: NA
j_gene: TRBJ1-2
v_gene: TRBV5-6
CDR3aa: CASSTTSNYGYTF